Below, 26 T cell receptor beta chains from the same sample are listed, as sequenced in a study of T cell changes during pregnancy in multiple sclerosis. Repertoires were generated with immunoSEQ multiplex PCR, while TCRdb's copy carries only in-frame clones and drops some. The sample lists about 40,000 clones, roughly 93% occurring once. The sample consisted of CD4+ T cells from peripheral blood mononuclear cells, taken in the first trimester of pregnancy. The receptors come from a female donor with multiple sclerosis, enrolled in a pregnancy study.

V usage is TRBV27 and J usage is TRBJ2-7, with D tentatively TRBD2 (5 bases). Germline assignment: CDR1 MNHEY and CDR2 SMNVEV (reference sequence). The CDR3 spans 14 residues. V was cut by 5 bases and J by 6 bases, with 17 bases left in between. CDR3 in DNA: TGTGCCAGCAGTCCATCTCTCGCGGGTCGCGAGCAGTACTTC. It yields the protein CASSPSLAGREQYF.

This clone came up once. Other DNA variants within this sample encode the same CDR3. V usage is TRBV5-1 and J usage is TRBJ2-1, with 11 bases matching TRBD2. Germline V lookup: CDR1 SGHRS, CDR2 YFSETQ. Trimming removed 4 bases from V and 3 bases from J; junction bases left unmatched: 3. The CDR3 spans 15 residues. The CDR3, as DNA: TGCGCCAGCAGCCCAGGGACTAGCGGCTACAATGAGCAGTTCTTC. Translation: CASSPGTSGYNEQFF. Full variable domain (missing parts from reference TRBV5-1 and TRBJ2-1): KAGVTQTPRYLIKTRGQQVTLSCSPISGHRSVSWYQQTPGQGLQFLFEYFSETQRNKGNFPGRFSGRQFSNSRSEMNVSTLELGDSALYLCASSPGTSGYNEQFFGPGTRLTVL.

This chain uses TRBV14 with TRBJ2-1, with 9 positions matching TRBD2. Germline trimming cut 0 bases from V and 8 bases from J; bases unmatched to any gene: 8. This CDR3 is 16 amino acids long. Germline loops: CDR1 SGHDN, CDR2 FVKESK. The CDR3 here is CASSQDMASGKYEQFF. The CDR3, as DNA: TGTGCCAGCAGCCAAGATATGGCTAGCGGGAAATATGAGCAGTTCTTC.

The chain couples TRBV28 to TRBJ2-7; the D gene is possibly TRBD1 (5 bases). V was pared by 6 bases and J by 1 base, with 16 bases between. The CDR3 extends over 15 amino acids. Germline V gives CDR1 MDHEN, CDR2 SYDVKM. CDR3 amino acids: CASSLRRQSSYEQYF. The DNA for the CDR3 is TGTGCCAGCAGCCTTCGACGACAGAGTTCCTACGAGCAGTACTTC. The full variable domain, in which reference TRBV28 and TRBJ2-7 provide the parts outside the CDR3, is DVKVTQSSRYLVKRTGEKVFLECVQDMDHENMFWYRQDPGLGLRLIYFSYDVKMKEKGDIPEGYSVSREKKERFSLILESASTNQTSMYLCASSLRRQSSYEQYFGPGTRLTVT.

This clone has just one count. The CDR3 coding sequence is TGTGCCAGCAGTTTTAACCCTCGGGTGACTGAAGCTTTCTTT. Translated: CASSFNPRVTEAFF. The chain links TRBV28 to TRBJ1-1; no firm D call. V lost 3 bases and J 5 bases, leaving 13 bases between the germline ends. The CDR3 length is 14 residues. Germline loops: CDR1 MDHEN, CDR2 SYDVKM.

The chain has TRBV27 and TRBJ2-7, with D maybe TRBD2 (6 bases). V was clipped by 1 base and J by 0 bases, with 10 bases between them. CDR3 length equals 15 residues. Germline V lookup: CDR1 MNHEY, CDR2 SMNVEV (reference sequence). CDR3 sequence (DNA): TGTGCCAGCAGTTTATACGCGGGGAGCTCCTACGAGCAGTACTTC. This encodes CASSLYAGSSYEQYF.

The rearrangement joins TRBV29-1 to TRBJ2-2; D uncertain. Germline CDR1 SQVTM, CDR2 ANQGSEA. The CDR3 consists of 13 residues. V was clipped by 4 bases and J by 0 bases, with 6 bases between them. DNA for the CDR3: TGCAGCGTTGGACACACGAACACCGGGGAGCTGTTTTTT. Its translation is CSVGHTNTGELFF.

The rearrangement links TRBV6-4 to TRBJ2-5; D perhaps matches TRBD2 (7 bases). CDR1 and CDR2 (germline): MRHNA, SNTAGT. Deletions cut 3 bases from V and 4 bases from J, with 12 bases between. This CDR3 contains 14 residues. Here the CDR3 reads CASSEEGGRETQYF. Here the CDR3 DNA reads TGTGCCAGCAGTGAGGAGGGGGGGCGAGAGACCCAGTACTTC.

The chain carries TRBV28 and TRBJ1-3, with D perhaps TRBD1 (6 bases). In germline, CDR1 is MDHEN, CDR2 SYDVKM. V was trimmed by 6 bases and J by 0 bases, leaving 12 bases between them. The CDR3 is 15 amino acids. The DNA for the CDR3 is TGTGCCAGCAGCCAGGGGACGATCTCTGGAAACACCATATATTTT. Protein product: CASSQGTISGNTIYF.

This clone was detected only once. This chain connects TRBV5-1 to TRBJ1-4; tentative D call: TRBD1 (6 bases). Trimming shortened V by 4 bases and J by 8 bases, and 18 bases separated the two germline ends. CDR3 size: 15 residues. Germline V gives CDR1 SGHRS, CDR2 YFSETQ. The CDR3 sequence: CASSTSGTLVEKLFF. CDR3 DNA sequence: TGCGCCAGCAGCACTTCCGGGACACTGGTCGAAAAACTGTTTTTT.

The chain uses TRBV6-5 and TRBJ1-5; the D gene is possibly TRBD1 (6 bases). CDR1 is MNHEY, CDR2 SVGAGI, per germline. This CDR3 region has 15 residues. Trimming shortened V by 6 bases and J by 0 bases, and 12 bases separated the two germline ends. In DNA, the CDR3 is TGTGCCAGCAGCCTTGGACAGAGTAGCAATCAGCCCCAGCATTTT. Its translation: CASSLGQSSNQPQHF.

V gene TRBV6-1 combines with J gene TRBJ1-5, with D tentatively TRBD1 (6 bases). The CDR3 spans 14 residues. V lost 0 bases and J 6 bases, leaving 9 bases between the germline ends. Germline V gene lookup returns CDR1 MNHNS and CDR2 SASEGT. The DNA for the CDR3 is TGTGCCAGCAGTGAAGCCCGGACAGTTCAGCCCCAGCATTTT. It yields the protein CASSEARTVQPQHF.

V and J are TRBV2 and TRBJ2-4; possible D gene TRBD2, 5 bases. This CDR3 region has 12 residues. The V end lost 2 bases, the J end lost 8 bases, and 7 bases lay between the germline ends. Germline CDR1 SNHLY, CDR2 FYNNEI. In nucleotides, the CDR3 is TGTGCCAGCAGTGAAAGGAGGCACATTCAGTACTTC. This codes for CASSERRHIQYF.

The rearrangement uses TRBV11-2 and TRBJ2-4; 14 nucleotides line up with TRBD2. V shed 4 bases and J 7 bases; nucleotides not matched to a gene: 12. The CDR3 is 18 amino acids. Germline V gene data show CDR1 as SGHAT and CDR2 as FQNNGV. The CDR3 protein is CASSWGTSGSEFRNIQYF. In DNA, the CDR3 is TGTGCCAGCAGCTGGGGGACTAGCGGGAGTGAGTTTAGGAACATTCAGTACTTC.

The chain uses TRBV7-3 and TRBJ2-1, with D maybe TRBD2 (6 bases). V lost 1 base, J lost 9 bases, and 7 bases lay in between. CDR3 length equals 12 residues. CDR1 SGHTA and CDR2 FQGTGA come from the germline V gene. The CDR3 DNA reads as TGTGCCAGCAGCTTAAAGGGAGGTGAGCAGTTCTTC. The encoded protein is CASSLKGGEQFF.

The V gene is TRBV19, the J gene TRBJ1-1, with TRBD1 matching over 7 bases. Unmatched junction bases numbered 10, after V lost 6 bases and J lost 6 bases. The CDR3 runs 14 residues. Germline CDR1 is LNHDA and CDR2 is SQIVND (reference sequence). CDR3 in DNA: TGTGCCAGTAGGAGAGCAACAGGGGCCCCTGAAGCTTTCTTT. Its protein product is CASRRATGAPEAFF.

This chain links TRBV5-5 with TRBJ2-1; 7 bases align to TRBD2. J lost 7 bases, V lost 4 bases, and 11 bases had no gene match. The CDR3 extends over 15 amino acids. Germline V gene sequence: CDR1 SGHKS, CDR2 YYEKEE (reference sequence). This CDR3 reads CASSLTGGIRNEQFF. The CDR3 DNA reads as TGTGCCAGCAGCCTGACGGGGGGTATTAGGAATGAGCAGTTCTTC.

This sequence joins TRBV7-2 and TRBJ2-7; 7 nucleotides match TRBD1. J was trimmed by 5 bases and V by 1 base; bases with no gene match: 11. Germline V gene data show CDR1 as SGHTA and CDR2 as FQGNSA. CDR3 size: 16 residues. The CDR3 region is CASSLGMAGGIHEQYF. Written as DNA, the CDR3 is TGTGCCAGCAGCTTAGGAATGGCAGGGGGTATCCACGAGCAGTACTTC.

This chain uses TRBV7-9 with TRBJ2-7; 8 bases are shared with TRBD2. CDR1 is SEHNR and CDR2 is FQNEAQ in the germline V gene (reference sequence). The CDR3 contains 15 residues. V lost 1 base to trimming and J lost 2 bases; unmatched junction nucleotides: 4. CDR3 residues: CASSLGRGDPYEQYF. CDR3 DNA: TGTGCCAGCAGCTTAGGGCGGGGGGACCCCTACGAGCAGTACTTC.

The genes are TRBV7-8 and TRBJ2-3; 12 bases match TRBD2. The V gene end was trimmed by 4 bases and the J gene end by 1 base; junction bases not matched to a gene: 15. The CDR3 is 20 amino acids. Germline V gives CDR1 SGHVS, CDR2 FQNEAQ. The CDR3 region is CASSSRRPTSGRGGTDTQYF. The DNA for the CDR3 is TGTGCCAGCAGCTCCCGCCGGCCGACTAGCGGGAGAGGGGGCACAGATACGCAGTATTTT.

The CDR3 reads CASSLSPGAGEQYF. Here the CDR3 DNA reads TGTGCCAGCAGTTTATCCCCAGGTGCGGGCGAGCAGTACTTC. The rearrangement links TRBV27 to TRBJ2-7; the D gene is possibly TRBD2 (5 bases). The CDR3 covers 14 residues. Germline CDR1 MNHEY, CDR2 SMNVEV (reference sequence). V dropped 0 bases and J dropped 6 bases, with 12 bases sitting between them.

J is TRBJ1-1 and V is TRBV10-2; TRBD1 matches at 9 bases. V dropped 3 bases and J dropped 3; count of bases not matched to a gene: 14. The CDR3 extends over 18 amino acids. The V gene's germline CDR1 is WSHSY and CDR2 SAAADI. The CDR3 reads CASSDRWGSTGGDTEAFF. CDR3 nucleotides: TGCGCCAGCAGTGATAGGTGGGGATCGACAGGGGGGGACACTGAAGCTTTCTTT.

The rearrangement uses TRBV18 and TRBJ1-5; TRBD1 agrees at 8 bases. Trimming took 6 bases from V and 6 from J; bases not matched to a gene: 16. Germline lookup yields CDR1 KGHSH and CDR2 LQKENI. The CDR3 contains 17 residues. The CDR3 region is CASSPLGQGRLSQPQHF. DNA of the CDR3: TGTGCCAGCTCCCCTCTTGGACAGGGAAGATTAAGTCAGCCCCAGCATTTT.

The V and J genes are TRBV11-2 and TRBJ1-6; 9 bases agree with TRBD1. This CDR3 is built from 15 residues. V dropped 4 bases and J dropped 9; count of bases not matched to a gene: 7. CDR1 and CDR2 (germline): SGHAT, FQNNGV. The CDR3 loop is CASSSSGTGSSPLHF. DNA for the CDR3: TGTGCCAGCAGCTCATCCGGGACAGGGAGTTCACCCCTCCACTTT.

The chain uses TRBV11-2 and TRBJ2-3; D might be TRBD1 (7 bases). The CDR3 is made up of 15 amino acids. V was pared by 2 bases and J by 3 bases, with 12 bases between. The V gene's germline CDR1 is SGHAT and CDR2 FQNNGV. The CDR3 region is CASSLLPGGTDTQYF. Here the CDR3 DNA reads TGTGCCAGCAGCTTATTGCCAGGGGGGACAGATACGCAGTATTTT.

The chain links TRBV10-3 to TRBJ2-7; the match to TRBD1 covers 7 bases. Germline V gene sequence: CDR1 ENHRY, CDR2 SYGVKD. The CDR3 runs to 13 residues. Trimming at V came to 6 bases and at J to 2 bases, leaving 4 bases not matched to a gene. The CDR3 region is CAIRGTAPYEQYF. The CDR3 coding sequence is TGTGCCATCAGGGGGACAGCCCCCTACGAGCAGTACTTC.